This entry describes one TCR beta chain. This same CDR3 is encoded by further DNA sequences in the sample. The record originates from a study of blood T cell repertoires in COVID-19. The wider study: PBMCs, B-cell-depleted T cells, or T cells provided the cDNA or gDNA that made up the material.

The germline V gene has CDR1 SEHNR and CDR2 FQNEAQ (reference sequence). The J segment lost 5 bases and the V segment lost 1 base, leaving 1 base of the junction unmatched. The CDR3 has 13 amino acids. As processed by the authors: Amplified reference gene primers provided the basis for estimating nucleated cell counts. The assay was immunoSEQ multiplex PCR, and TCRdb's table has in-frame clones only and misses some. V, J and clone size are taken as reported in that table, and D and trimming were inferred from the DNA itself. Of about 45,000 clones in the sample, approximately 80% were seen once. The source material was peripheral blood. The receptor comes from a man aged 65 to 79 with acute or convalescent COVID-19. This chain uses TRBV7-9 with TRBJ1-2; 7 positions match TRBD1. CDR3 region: CASSLGTGYGYTF. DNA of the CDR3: TGTGCCAGCAGCTTAGGGACAGGTTATGGCTACACCTTC. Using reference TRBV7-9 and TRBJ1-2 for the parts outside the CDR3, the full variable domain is DTGVSQNPRHKITKRGQNVTFRCDPISEHNRLYWYRQTLGQGPEFLTYFQNEAQLEKSRLLSDRFSAERPKGSFSTLEIQRTEQGDSAMYLCASSLGTGYGYTFGSGTRLTVV.